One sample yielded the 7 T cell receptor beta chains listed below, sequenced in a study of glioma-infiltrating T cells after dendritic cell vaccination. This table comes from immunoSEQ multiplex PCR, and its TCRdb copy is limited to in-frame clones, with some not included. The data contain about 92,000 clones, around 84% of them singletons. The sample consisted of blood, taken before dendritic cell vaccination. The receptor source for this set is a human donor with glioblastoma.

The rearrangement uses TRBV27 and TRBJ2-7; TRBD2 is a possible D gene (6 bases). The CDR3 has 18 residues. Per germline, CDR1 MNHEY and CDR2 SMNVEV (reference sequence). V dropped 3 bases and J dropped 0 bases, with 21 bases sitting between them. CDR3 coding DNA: TGTGCCAGCAGTTTGGAGGGAAGACCCTGGGGCAGCTCCTACGAGCAGTACTTC. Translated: CASSLEGRPWGSSYEQYF.

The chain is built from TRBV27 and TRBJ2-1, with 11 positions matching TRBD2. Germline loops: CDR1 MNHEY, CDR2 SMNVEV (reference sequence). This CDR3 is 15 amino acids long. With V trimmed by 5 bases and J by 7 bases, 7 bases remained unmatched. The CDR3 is CASSPLAGVQNEQFF. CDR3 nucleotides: TGTGCCAGCAGTCCACTAGCGGGAGTACAGAATGAGCAGTTCTTC.

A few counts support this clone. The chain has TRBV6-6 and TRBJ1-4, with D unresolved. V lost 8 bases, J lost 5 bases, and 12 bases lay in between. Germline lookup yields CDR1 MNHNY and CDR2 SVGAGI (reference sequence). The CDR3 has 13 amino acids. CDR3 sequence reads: CASERGGNEKLFF. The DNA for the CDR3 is TGTGCCAGCGAACGAGGAGGCAATGAAAAACTGTTTTTT.

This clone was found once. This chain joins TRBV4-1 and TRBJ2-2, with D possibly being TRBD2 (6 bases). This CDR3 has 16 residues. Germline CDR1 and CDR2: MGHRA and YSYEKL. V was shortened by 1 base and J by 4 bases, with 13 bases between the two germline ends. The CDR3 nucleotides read TGCGCCAGCAGCCAAGGAGTCGGGGGTTTCACCGGGGAGCTGTTTTTT. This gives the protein CASSQGVGGFTGELFF.

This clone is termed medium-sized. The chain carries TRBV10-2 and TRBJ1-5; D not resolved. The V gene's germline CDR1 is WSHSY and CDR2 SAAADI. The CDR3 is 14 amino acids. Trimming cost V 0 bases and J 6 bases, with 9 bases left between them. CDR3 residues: CASSESLGSQPQHF. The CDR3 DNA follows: TGCGCCAGCAGTGAGTCGTTAGGGAGTCAGCCCCAGCATTTT.

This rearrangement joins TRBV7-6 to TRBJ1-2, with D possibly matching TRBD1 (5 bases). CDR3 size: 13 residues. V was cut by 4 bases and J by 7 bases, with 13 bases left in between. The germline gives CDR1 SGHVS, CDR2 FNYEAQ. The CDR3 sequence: CASSWGGGGGYTF. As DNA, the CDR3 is TGTGCCAGCAGCTGGGGTGGGGGAGGTGGCTACACCTTC.

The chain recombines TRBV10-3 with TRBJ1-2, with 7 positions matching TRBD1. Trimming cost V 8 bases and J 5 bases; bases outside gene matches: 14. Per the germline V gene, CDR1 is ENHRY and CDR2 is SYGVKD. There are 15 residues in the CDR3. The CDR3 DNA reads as TGTGCCATCCGAGAGGGGGCAGGGTATTTATATGGCTACACCTTC. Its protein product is CAIREGAGYLYGYTF.